This T cell receptor beta chain was sequenced for a study of shared clonotypes between healthy human individuals. The V and J ends lost 4 bases and 13 bases respectively, with 14 bases between them. Germline V gives CDR1 KGHSH, CDR2 LQKENI. The CDR3 sequence is 12 residues long. Data came from immunoSEQ multiplex PCR; TCRdb stores just in-frame clones and leaves some out. The data show about 2.3 million clones, about nine tenths seen once. This clone was seen just once. The gene calls are TRBV18 and TRBJ1-5, with D maybe TRBD1 (6 bases). Material for sequencing was naive CD4+ T cells from PBMCs. Subset: CD45RA+ positively selected. The source is a man aged 18-30 years in good health. Some clones in this sample may be carry-over from other donors' samples. The CDR3 protein is CASSLKPGTQHF. CDR3 DNA: TGTGCCAGCTCACTAAAACCAGGGACACAGCATTTT.